These 21 T cell receptor beta chains were sequenced from one sample in a study of monozygotic twins with inflammatory bowel disease. Reanalyzing the 5' RACE reads, TCRdb keeps one entry per CDR3 protein, without DNA. The sample's table shows 200,000 to 250,000 distinct CDR3 sequences. Input material: blood. The receptors were gathered from a human donor with ulcerative colitis or Crohn's disease, or a healthy co-twin of an affected twin (not recorded which).

V gene TRBV2 combines with J gene TRBJ2-5; TCRdb names TRBD1, which stays unverified in the absence of DNA. The CDR3 loop spans 13 amino acids. Germline CDR1 and CDR2: SNHLY and FYNNEI. The CDR3 loop is CASLRDLQETQYF.

The rearrangement joins TRBV5-1 to TRBJ1-1; TCRdb designates TRBD1, a call that cannot be tested without DNA. This CDR3 region has 18 residues. Germline-derived CDR1 and CDR2 are SGHRS and YFSETQ. This chain's CDR3 is CASSLGPGEGRANTEAFF.

V usage is TRBV24-1 and J usage is TRBJ2-1; as DNA is missing, the TRBD1 call by TCRdb cannot be tested. There are 15 residues in the CDR3. CDR1 and CDR2 (germline): KGHDR, SFDVKD. The chain's CDR3 is CATSVGQGIRNEQFF.

The chain is built from TRBV20-1 and TRBJ2-7; the TCRdb call, TRBD1, lacks DNA for checking. Germline V gives CDR1 DFQATT, CDR2 SNEGSKA (reference sequence). The CDR3 totals 16 residues. CDR3 loop: CSARVQPLDQSYEQYF.

V gene TRBV6-2 or TRBV6-3 combines with J gene TRBJ2-1; the D call from TCRdb, TRBD2, cannot be confirmed without DNA. Germline CDR1 MNHEY, CDR2 SVGEGT. The CDR3 consists of 14 residues. The CDR3 loop reads CASSSSGTSGEQFF.

The V and J genes are TRBV12-3 or TRBV12-4 and TRBJ1-2. This CDR3 contains 13 residues. The chain's CDR3 is CASSLQKSYGYTF.

This chain uses TRBV30 with TRBJ1-2. The CDR3 totals 13 residues. The germline V gene has CDR1 GTSNPN and CDR2 SVGIG (reference sequence). The CDR3 protein is CAWSLGGALGYTF.

V usage is TRBV13 and J usage is TRBJ2-7; TCRdb selects TRBD1, and the lack of DNA leaves this call unchecked. This CDR3 is built from 14 residues. CDR1 and CDR2 (germline): PRHDT, FYEKMQ (reference sequence). CDR3 protein: CASSAQGSPYEQYF.

This chain links TRBV20-1 with TRBJ2-1; TCRdb gives TRBD2 as the D gene, but with no DNA this cannot be confirmed. CDR1 is DFQATT and CDR2 is SNEGSKA in the germline V gene (reference sequence). The CDR3 is 17 amino acids. This CDR3 reads CSAQMGLAGGGRNEQFF.

The J gene is TRBJ1-1, the V gene TRBV18. CDR1 is KGHSH, CDR2 LQKENI, per germline. The CDR3 is 13 amino acids. CDR3 sequence: CASSTAANTEAFF.

The chain employs TRBV19 and TRBJ2-1; TCRdb designates TRBD2, a call that cannot be tested without DNA. Germline-derived CDR1 and CDR2 are LNHDA and SQIVND (reference sequence). The CDR3 is 15 amino acids. The CDR3 protein is CASGTSGSPLPEQFF. The full variable domain, rest sourced from reference TRBV19 and TRBJ2-1, is DGGITQSPKYLFRKEGQNVTLSCEQNLNHDAMYWYRQDPGQGLRLIYYSQIVNDFQKGDIAEGYSVSREKKESFPLTVTSAQKNPTAFYLCASGTSGSPLPEQFFGPGTRLTVL.

This chain links TRBV5-1 with TRBJ1-1; TCRdb returns TRBD1, unconfirmable since there is no DNA. The CDR3 extends over 13 amino acids. In germline, CDR1 is SGHRS, CDR2 YFSETQ. This chain's CDR3 is CASRTGAITEAFF.

The V gene is TRBV20-1, the J gene TRBJ1-1. Germline V gene data show CDR1 as DFQATT and CDR2 as SNEGSKA (reference sequence). The CDR3 totals 14 residues. CDR3 region: CSARDRRGGTEAFF.

The rearrangement links TRBV19 to TRBJ2-3. Germline V gives CDR1 LNHDA, CDR2 SQIVND (reference sequence). This CDR3 has 12 residues. CDR3 sequence reads: CASSLLSDTQYF.

The chain uses TRBV19 and TRBJ1-2; checking the TCRdb D call of TRBD1 is not possible without DNA. Germline V gene lookup returns CDR1 LNHDA and CDR2 SQIVND (reference sequence). This CDR3 has 14 residues. The chain's CDR3 is CASRRDQGREGYTF.

The V gene is TRBV12-3 or TRBV12-4, the J gene TRBJ2-7. The CDR3 has 14 residues. CDR3 amino acids: CASSFEASSYEQYF.

V usage is TRBV7-6 and J usage is TRBJ2-7; TCRdb proposes TRBD2, but this gene call is untestable without DNA. The CDR3 is made up of 15 amino acids. The germline V gene encodes CDR1 SGHVS and CDR2 FNYEAQ. The CDR3: CASSAGTSGGYEQYF.

V is TRBV5-1 and J is TRBJ1-5. The germline V gene encodes CDR1 SGHRS and CDR2 YFSETQ. CDR3 length: 14 amino acids. The CDR3 is CASSLDGLNQPQHF.

The rearrangement joins TRBV7-9 to TRBJ2-7; TCRdb reports TRBD2, a call that lacks DNA to check it against. Germline lookup yields CDR1 SEHNR and CDR2 FQNEAQ (reference sequence). This CDR3 has 14 amino acids. Here the CDR3 reads CASSKGRLDYEQYF.

The genes are TRBV7-2 and TRBJ2-7; TCRdb selects TRBD2, and the lack of DNA leaves this call unchecked. Germline loops: CDR1 SGHTA, CDR2 FQGNSA. This CDR3 has 15 amino acids. The CDR3 loop reads CASSSRDFFSYEQYF.

The chain uses TRBV12-3 or TRBV12-4 and TRBJ2-6. CDR3 length: 16 amino acids. CDR3: CASSNIQSSGANVLTF.